This record looks at one T cell receptor (beta chain) sequence and its context. Its specificity is unknown. The entry originates in a study of long-term antiretroviral therapy in people with HIV. General study results and limits: Clones showing expansion before ART dominated the repertoire at all time points.

Germline-derived CDR1 and CDR2 are GTSNPN and SVGIG (reference sequence). The CDR3 loop spans 13 amino acids. V was trimmed by 1 base and J by 2 bases, leaving 8 bases between them. The immunoSEQ assay was v3.0, run at survey level. Repertoires were generated with immunoSEQ multiplex PCR, while TCRdb's copy carries only in-frame clones and drops some. The sample contains 25,000 to 35,000 clones, about 96% of which appear only once. Every one of the participants with HIV received treatment in the United States. The sample consisted of unsorted PBMCs, taken around 6.6 years after starting antiretroviral therapy. The chain employs TRBV30 and TRBJ1-1; D is unclear. The receptor was derived from a young man with HIV. CDR3 residues: CAWSEQQNTEAFF. In nucleotides, the CDR3 is TGTGCCTGGAGTGAACAGCAAAACACTGAAGCTTTCTTT. The full variable domain, in which reference TRBV30 and TRBJ1-1 provide the parts outside the CDR3, is SQTIHQWPATLVQPVGSPLSLECTVEGTSNPNLYWYRQAAGRGLQLLFYSVGIGQISSEVPQNLSASRPQDRQFILSSKKLLLSDSGFYLCAWSEQQNTEAFFGQGTRLTVV.